This T cell receptor (beta chain) was captured in a study of cytomegalovirus exposure and HLA in healthy donors. Findings of the study overall: Reports showed the classifier diagnosing cytomegalovirus status with high specificity and sensitivity.

The CDR3 runs to 15 residues. CDR1 is GTSNPN, CDR2 SVGIG, per germline (reference sequence). V lost 2 bases, J lost 10 bases, and 22 bases lay in between. Regarding this clone: Antigen specificity is unknown.

The study ran its PCR with 60 Vbeta and 13 Jbeta primers. Generated by immunoSEQ multiplex PCR, the TCRdb table keeps only in-frame clones and is missing some. This sample has around 94,000 clones; 84% occur once, and the top ten carry 2.1%. The V gene is TRBV30, the J gene TRBJ2-3, with D maybe TRBD2 (7 bases). Material: PBMCs. The receptor was derived from a man aged 18 to 29 in good health and CMV-seronegative. The CDR3 coding sequence is TGTGCCTGGAGTTTTACGGGGGGCAGGGCAGTGGCGCAGTATTTT. The encoded protein is CAWSFTGGRAVAQYF. Variable domain in full (rest from reference TRBV30 and TRBJ2-3): SQTIHQWPATLVQPVGSPLSLECTVEGTSNPNLYWYRQAAGRGLQLLFYSVGIGQISSEVPQNLSASRPQDRQFILSSKKLLLSDSGFYLCAWSFTGGRAVAQYFGPGTRLTVL.